This entry lists 21 T cell receptor beta chains sequenced from one sample in a study of T cell clusters in autoimmune cytopenias. One tube held mixed TRB-A and TRB-B primer pools for touch-down PCR. TCRdb reprocessed the multiplex PCR reads and keeps a single row for each CDR3 protein, giving no DNA. The repertoire shows thousands of distinct CDR3 sequences; the top ten hold 28%. TRB was amplified from 250 ng of peripheral blood genomic DNA per sample. Source material: peripheral blood. All receptors come from a human donor with an autoimmune cytopenia or autoimmune hepatitis (not recorded which).

This chain links TRBV19 with TRBJ1-2. This CDR3 has 12 residues. Germline assignment: CDR1 LNHDA and CDR2 SQIVND (reference sequence). The CDR3 loop reads CASKGIFYGYTF.

This clonotype counts as medium-sized by frequency. The chain carries TRBV7-6 and TRBJ2-2; TCRdb picks TRBD1, but there is no DNA to check that call. Germline V gives CDR1 SGHVS, CDR2 FNYEAQ. The CDR3 spans 14 residues. The CDR3 here is CASSPRTATGELFF.

The genes are TRBV20-1 and TRBJ2-1; TCRdb names TRBD2, which stays unverified in the absence of DNA. The CDR3 spans 15 residues. Germline lookup yields CDR1 DFQATT and CDR2 SNEGSKA (reference sequence). CDR3 sequence reads: CSASPLADPYNEQFF.

V is TRBV2 and J is TRBJ1-6; TCRdb gives TRBD1 as the D gene, but with no DNA this cannot be confirmed. The CDR3 consists of 16 residues. CDR1 is SNHLY, CDR2 FYNNEI, per germline. The CDR3 spells CASSDVAGRGNSPLHF.

The chain combines TRBV12-3 or TRBV12-4 with TRBJ2-7; the TRBD2 assignment by TCRdb is unverifiable without DNA. The CDR3 is 16 residues long. CDR3 amino acids: CASRPGLAGGPYEQYF.

According to its frequency, this clonotype is medium-sized. V and J are TRBV10-3 and TRBJ1-2. CDR1 is ENHRY and CDR2 is SYGVKD in the germline V gene. CDR3 length: 17 amino acids. The CDR3 loop reads CAISDPRAGGPTDGYTF.

The chain recombines TRBV27 with TRBJ2-1; TCRdb proposes TRBD2, but this gene call is untestable without DNA. Germline V gene data show CDR1 as MNHEY and CDR2 as SMNVEV (reference sequence). CDR3 length: 17 amino acids. CDR3 protein: CASRPRTSGSSYNEQFF.

In terms of frequency, this clonotype is medium-sized. The chain combines TRBV29-1 with TRBJ2-5; TCRdb calls TRBD2, which cannot be checked without DNA. Germline loops: CDR1 SQVTM, CDR2 ANQGSEA. The CDR3 length is 15 residues. This CDR3 is CSVGLAGRLQETQYF.

The chain uses TRBV7-2 and TRBJ1-2; without DNA, the TCRdb call of TRBD1 cannot be checked. This CDR3 is 15 amino acids long. CDR1 and CDR2 from the germline V gene are SGHTA and FQGNSA. CDR3 residues: CASSLAIRTGSGYTF.

This clonotype registers medium-sized by frequency. This chain joins TRBV5-4 and TRBJ1-2; no DNA is available, so the TRBD1 call from TCRdb remains unchecked. Germline CDR1 and CDR2: SGHNT and YYREEE (reference sequence). The CDR3 consists of 13 residues. The CDR3 region is CASSGTGGYGYTF.

Its frequency marks this clonotype as medium-sized. This sequence joins TRBV20-1 and TRBJ1-2; the TCRdb call, TRBD1, lacks DNA for checking. CDR3 length equals 16 residues. CDR1 DFQATT and CDR2 SNEGSKA come from the germline V gene (reference sequence). CDR3 sequence reads: CSARDTRTGANYGYTF.

The CDR3 is CASSLDRTGRHLTDTQYF. V is TRBV11-2 and J is TRBJ2-3; without DNA, the TCRdb call of TRBD1 cannot be checked. This CDR3 contains 18 residues. Germline CDR1 is SGHAT and CDR2 is FQNNGV.

This clonotype is medium-sized (0.01 to 0.1%) by frequency. The rearrangement uses TRBV13 and TRBJ2-7; the D call of TRBD1 rests on TCRdb alone, since no DNA is present to check it. CDR3 length: 14 residues. CDR1 and CDR2 from the germline V gene are PRHDT and FYEKMQ (reference sequence). This CDR3 is CASSSRGASYEQYF.

The V call is TRBV4-2, the J call TRBJ2-7; absent DNA, TCRdb's TRBD1 call cannot be checked. This CDR3 comprises 16 residues. The germline V gene has CDR1 LGHNA and CDR2 YNFKEQ. The CDR3 is CASSQDTGTGGYEQYF.

This chain joins TRBV2 and TRBJ1-3. The CDR3 totals 15 residues. CDR1 and CDR2 from the germline V gene are SNHLY and FYNNEI. The CDR3 protein is CASSGGQNSGNTIYF.

The genes are TRBV20-1 and TRBJ2-3; the TCRdb call, TRBD1, lacks DNA for checking. Germline V lookup: CDR1 DFQATT, CDR2 SNEGSKA (reference sequence). This CDR3 contains 15 residues. Here the CDR3 reads CSARRQGRDTDTQYF.

The chain couples TRBV27 to TRBJ1-4. The CDR3 is 14 amino acids. CDR1 and CDR2 (germline): MNHEY, SMNVEV (reference sequence). This CDR3 reads CASSRVRVNEKLFF.

The rearrangement uses TRBV7-2 and TRBJ2-2. This CDR3 contains 13 residues. Per the germline V gene, CDR1 is SGHTA and CDR2 is FQGNSA. The CDR3 spells CASSLYGDGELFF.

The J gene is TRBJ1-2, the V gene TRBV2. Germline V CDR1 and CDR2: SNHLY, FYNNEI. The CDR3 runs 12 residues. This CDR3 reads CASSEMGAGYTF.

This rearrangement joins TRBV28 to TRBJ1-1; the TRBD1 assignment by TCRdb is unverifiable without DNA. Germline CDR1 and CDR2: MDHEN and SYDVKM. The CDR3 sequence is 14 residues long. The CDR3 sequence: CASSRTGKGTEAFF.

This sequence joins TRBV6-5 and TRBJ1-6; the TCRdb call, TRBD1, lacks DNA for checking. Germline V lookup: CDR1 MNHEY, CDR2 SVGAGI. This CDR3 has 15 residues. The CDR3 reads CASSRTGEGLSPLHF.